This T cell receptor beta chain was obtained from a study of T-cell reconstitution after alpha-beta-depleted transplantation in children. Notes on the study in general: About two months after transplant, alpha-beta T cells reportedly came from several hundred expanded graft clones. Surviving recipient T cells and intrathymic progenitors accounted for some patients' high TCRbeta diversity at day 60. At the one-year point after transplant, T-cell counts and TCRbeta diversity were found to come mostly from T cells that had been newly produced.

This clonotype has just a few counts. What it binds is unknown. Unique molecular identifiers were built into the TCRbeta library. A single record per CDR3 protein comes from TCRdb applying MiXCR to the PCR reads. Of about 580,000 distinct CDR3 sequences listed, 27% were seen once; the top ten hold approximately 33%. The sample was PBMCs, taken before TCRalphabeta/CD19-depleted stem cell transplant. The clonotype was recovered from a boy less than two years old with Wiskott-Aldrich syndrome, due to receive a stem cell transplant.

For the CDR3, the DNA is TGCGCCAGCAGCCCTAGCGGGGGAAACACCGGGGAGCTGTTTTTT. Encoded protein: CASSPSGGNTGELFF. The rearrangement joins TRBV5-1 to TRBJ2-2; 10 bases align to TRBD2. This CDR3 is 15 amino acids long. Unmatched junction bases numbered 2, after V lost 4 bases and J lost 2 bases. Per germline, CDR1 SGHRS and CDR2 YFSETQ.